These 23 T cell receptor beta chains share one sample of origin, sequenced in a study of T cell changes during pregnancy in multiple sclerosis. Profiled with immunoSEQ multiplex PCR; TCRdb holds only in-frame clones, not every one. The profile shows about 38,000 clones, around 93% of them singletons. This specimen was CD4+ T cells from peripheral blood mononuclear cells, taken in the second trimester of pregnancy. Receptors were obtained from a female donor with multiple sclerosis, enrolled in a pregnancy study.

The chain uses TRBV9 and TRBJ1-2; TRBD1 might be the D (5 bases). Germline assignment: CDR1 SGDLS and CDR2 YYNGEE. This CDR3 is built from 14 residues. The V end was cut by 4 bases, the J end by 4 bases, with 14 bases between. CDR3 sequence reads: CASSPSPGPYGYTF. DNA of the CDR3: TGTGCCAGCAGCCCCTCTCCAGGGCCCTATGGCTACACCTTC.

The chain couples TRBV18 to TRBJ1-3; weak D call: TRBD1 (5 bases). There are 16 residues in the CDR3. The germline V and J ends were trimmed by 1 base and 4 bases, with 14 bases remaining between them. The germline V gene encodes CDR1 KGHSH and CDR2 LQKENI. The CDR3 nucleotides read TGTGCCAGCTCACCACGCGACAGCATGAGAGGAAACACCATATATTTT. Amino acid sequence: CASSPRDSMRGNTIYF.

This clone was detected only once. CDR3 sequence: CASSQGARGGSTGNTIYF. The CDR3 DNA reads TGCGCCAGCAGCCAAGGGGCGCGGGGGGGGTCCACTGGAAACACCATATATTTT. The V call is TRBV4-1, the J call TRBJ1-3; tentative D call: TRBD1 (5 bases). Germline-derived CDR1 and CDR2 are MGHRA and YSYEKL. The length of the CDR3 is 18 residues. V was clipped by 1 base and J by 2 bases, with 18 bases between them.

The rearrangement uses TRBV15 and TRBJ2-5, with a tentative D call TRBD1 (5 bases). The germline gives CDR1 LNHNV, CDR2 YYDKDF (reference sequence). This CDR3 spans 12 amino acids. Trimming removed 2 bases at V and 5 bases at J, with 6 bases between. CDR3 coding DNA: TGTGCCACCAGCAGATACAGGGAGACCCAGTACTTC. Residues: CATSRYRETQYF.

The chain joins TRBV5-1 to TRBJ2-1, with TRBD2 matching over 8 bases. The CDR3 runs to 15 residues. V was pared by 3 bases and J by 7 bases, with 9 bases of the junction left unmatched. The V gene's germline CDR1 is SGHRS and CDR2 YFSETQ. CDR3 sequence reads: CASSSGGAETNEQFF. The CDR3 bases are TGCGCCAGCAGCTCGGGGGGGGCCGAAACGAATGAGCAGTTCTTC.

The V and J genes are TRBV7-2 and TRBJ2-7; 8 positions match TRBD2. With 0 bases clipped from V and 0 bases from J, the junction kept 7 bases outside the gene matches. Germline CDR1 reads SGHTA; CDR2 reads FQGNSA. The CDR3 runs 17 residues. The CDR3 loop is CASSLAFGLAYSYEQYF. CDR3 nucleotide sequence: TGTGCCAGCAGCTTAGCATTCGGACTAGCCTACTCCTACGAGCAGTACTTC.

The chain combines TRBV30 with TRBJ1-4; TRBD1 matches 9 bases. The CDR3 contains 16 residues. Germline V gene lookup returns CDR1 GTSNPN and CDR2 SVGIG (reference sequence). The junction had 12 bases not matched to a gene; V was cut back by 2 bases and J by 8 bases. CDR3 in DNA: TGTGCCTGGAGTCCCTTAACACAGGGGGCTCACGAAAAACTGTTTTTT. It translates to CAWSPLTQGAHEKLFF.

V gene TRBV5-8 combines with J gene TRBJ1-1; D perhaps matches TRBD1 (5 bases). Germline V gene sequence: CDR1 SGHTS, CDR2 YDEGEE. Trimming pared 3 bases from V and 2 bases from J, leaving 20 bases between. The CDR3 length is 17 residues. CDR3 protein: CASSSNRGLAINTEAFF. The CDR3 bases are TGTGCCAGCAGCTCAAACCGGGGACTTGCTATAAACACTGAAGCTTTCTTT.

The rearrangement links TRBV4-2 to TRBJ1-1; 8 bases align to TRBD1. With 5 bases clipped from V and 1 base from J, the junction kept 3 bases outside the gene matches. The germline V gene encodes CDR1 LGHNA and CDR2 YNFKEQ. There are 14 residues in the CDR3. As DNA, the CDR3 is TGTGCCAGCAGCTCACAGGGGGAGAACACTGAAGCTTTCTTT. Encoded protein: CASSSQGENTEAFF.

The chain has TRBV9 and TRBJ2-1; 9 bases fit TRBD2. Germline-derived CDR1 and CDR2 are SGDLS and YYNGEE. V shed 0 bases, J shed 1 base, and the junction held 5 bases outside the gene matches. The CDR3 consists of 17 residues. The CDR3 region has the DNA TGTGCCAGCAGCGTAGTTGCGGGGGGGTCTTCCTACAATGAGCAGTTCTTC. This translates into CASSVVAGGSSYNEQFF.

This chain links TRBV30 with TRBJ2-7; 8 nucleotides agree with TRBD2. CDR3 length: 16 residues. CDR1 and CDR2 from the germline V gene are GTSNPN and SVGIG (reference sequence). V lost 0 bases, J lost 1 base, and 8 bases stayed unmatched. The CDR3, as DNA: TGTGCCTGGAGTGTACTCCCGGGAGGGCCGTCCTACGAGCAGTACTTC. Translating gives CAWSVLPGGPSYEQYF.

The chain joins TRBV5-1 to TRBJ2-1; D possibly corresponds to TRBD2 (7 bases). The V end lost 4 bases, the J end lost 8 bases, and 19 bases lay between the germline ends. This CDR3 region has 15 residues. The germline gives CDR1 SGHRS, CDR2 YFSETQ. CDR3 nucleotide sequence: TGCGCCAGCAGCCCCGGACTAGGGGGGGGCTATGAGCAGTTCTTC. The encoded protein is CASSPGLGGGYEQFF.

This clone was observed a few times. This chain joins TRBV25-1 and TRBJ2-7, with 9 bases lining up with TRBD1. CDR1 is MGHDK, CDR2 SYGVNS, per germline. CDR3 size: 12 residues. The CDR3 region is CDQRDREDEQYF. In DNA form, the CDR3 reads TGTGACCAACGGGACAGGGAGGACGAGCAGTACTTC.

CDR3 DNA sequence: TGTGCCAGCAGCTTAGCGGGACAGGGGGTATTAGGCAATCAGCCCCAGCATTTT. This sequence encodes CASSLAGQGVLGNQPQHF. The chain is built from TRBV7-8 and TRBJ1-5; 11 bases align to TRBD1. The CDR3 has 18 amino acids. V lost 0 bases to trimming and J lost 2 bases; unmatched junction nucleotides: 6. CDR1 and CDR2 from the germline V gene are SGHVS and FQNEAQ.

The V and J genes are TRBV19 and TRBJ2-3, with D uncertain. V was shortened by 7 bases and J by 2 bases, with 10 bases between the two germline ends. Germline CDR1 is LNHDA and CDR2 is SQIVND (reference sequence). The CDR3 spans 13 residues. CDR3 DNA: TGTGCCAGTACCCTGGGCACCACAGATACGCAGTATTTT. Translated: CASTLGTTDTQYF.

The chain joins TRBV15 to TRBJ2-3, with D unclear. Germline CDR1 reads LNHNV; CDR2 reads YYDKDF (reference sequence). The CDR3 length is 14 residues. V was pared by 3 bases and J by 0 bases, with 7 bases between. DNA of the CDR3: TGTGCCACCAGCAGTCCGGGTAGCACAGATACGCAGTATTTT. It yields the protein CATSSPGSTDTQYF.

This chain's CDR3 is CAWSVPGGLGTQYF. The CDR3 DNA reads TGTGCCTGGAGTGTACCAGGGGGATTGGGGACCCAGTACTTC. The chain recombines TRBV30 with TRBJ2-5; 7 bases are shared with TRBD1. V was clipped by 0 bases and J by 7 bases; unmatched bases: 8. Germline CDR1 and CDR2: GTSNPN and SVGIG (reference sequence). CDR3 length equals 14 residues.

The gene calls are TRBV25-1 and TRBJ1-5; D is undetermined. CDR1 is MGHDK and CDR2 is SYGVNS in the germline V gene. This CDR3 has 16 residues. V lost 1 base, J lost 2 bases, and 12 bases lay in between. CDR3 coding DNA: TGTGCCAGCAGTGAATCGAGGGCCGCGGGCAATCAGCCCCAGCATTTT. Its protein is CASSESRAAGNQPQHF.

This chain links TRBV7-9 with TRBJ2-3; TRBD2 agrees at 7 bases. The CDR3 sequence is 15 residues long. Germline values: CDR1 SEHNR, CDR2 FQNEAQ (reference sequence). J gave up 6 bases and V 2 bases, and 8 bases lay outside the gene matches. In DNA form, the CDR3 reads TGTGCCAGCAGCTTAAAAGTGGGAGGGAAGGATACGCAGTATTTT. The encoded protein is CASSLKVGGKDTQYF.

This chain links TRBV14 with TRBJ1-4; no reliable D call. The germline CDR1 and CDR2 sequences are SGHDN and FVKESK. The V end lost 4 bases, the J end lost 5 bases, and 17 bases lay between the germline ends. There are 16 residues in the CDR3. The CDR3 DNA sequence: TGTGCCAGCAGCCGATTTTCCGGGGTGAGAAATGAAAAACTGTTTTTT. The encoded protein is CASSRFSGVRNEKLFF.

The rearrangement joins TRBV5-1 to TRBJ2-2, with a weak D call TRBD1 (6 bases). Looked up from germline, CDR1 is SGHRS and CDR2 is YFSETQ. V was trimmed by 0 bases and J by 6 bases, leaving 6 bases between them. The CDR3 is made up of 13 amino acids. The CDR3 protein is CASSLDRAGELFF. The DNA for the CDR3 is TGCGCCAGCAGCTTGGACAGGGCCGGGGAGCTGTTTTTT.

The rearrangement uses TRBV2 and TRBJ1-1, with 9 bases fitting TRBD1. The CDR3 totals 13 residues. J gave up 5 bases and V 8 bases, and 6 bases lay outside the gene matches. Germline V gene sequence: CDR1 SNHLY, CDR2 FYNNEI. CDR3 sequence (DNA): TGTGCCAGCCGGGGACAGGGAAGGACTGAAGCTTTCTTT. Translated, it gives CASRGQGRTEAFF. Drawing the rest from reference TRBV2 and TRBJ1-1, the complete variable domain is EPEVTQTPSHQVTQMGQEVILRCVPISNHLYFYWYRQILGQKVEFLVSFYNNEISEKSEIFDDQFSVERPDGSNFTLKIRSTKLEDSAMYFCASRGQGRTEAFFGQGTRLTVV.

The V gene is TRBV19, the J gene TRBJ2-5, with a tentative D call TRBD2 (5 bases). V was trimmed by 8 bases and J by 2 bases, leaving 6 bases between them. This CDR3 has 11 residues. Germline lookup yields CDR1 LNHDA and CDR2 SQIVND (reference sequence). The chain's CDR3 is CASRDQETQYF. The CDR3 DNA reads as TGTGCCAGTCGGGATCAAGAGACCCAGTACTTC.